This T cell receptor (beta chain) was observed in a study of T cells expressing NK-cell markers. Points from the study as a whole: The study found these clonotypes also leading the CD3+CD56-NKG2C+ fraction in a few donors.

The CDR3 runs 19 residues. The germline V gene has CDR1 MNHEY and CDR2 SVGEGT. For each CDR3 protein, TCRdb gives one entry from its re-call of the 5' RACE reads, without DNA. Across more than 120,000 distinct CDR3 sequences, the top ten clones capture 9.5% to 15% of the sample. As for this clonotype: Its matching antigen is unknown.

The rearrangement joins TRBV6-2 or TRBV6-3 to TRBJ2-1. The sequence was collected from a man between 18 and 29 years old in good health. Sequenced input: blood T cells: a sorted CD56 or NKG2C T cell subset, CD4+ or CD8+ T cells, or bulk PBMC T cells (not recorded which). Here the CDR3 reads CASSPGPFLGISSYNEQFF.